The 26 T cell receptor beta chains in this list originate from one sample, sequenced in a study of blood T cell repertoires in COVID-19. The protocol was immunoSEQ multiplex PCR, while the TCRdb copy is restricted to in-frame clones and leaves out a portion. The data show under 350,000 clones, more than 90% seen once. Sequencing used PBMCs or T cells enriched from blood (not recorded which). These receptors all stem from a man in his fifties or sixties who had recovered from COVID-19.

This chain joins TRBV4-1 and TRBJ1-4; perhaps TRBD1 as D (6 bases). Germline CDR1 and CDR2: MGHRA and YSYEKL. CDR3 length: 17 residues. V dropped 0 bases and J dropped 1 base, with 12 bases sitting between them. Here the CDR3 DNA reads TGCGCCAGCAGCCAAGACCCGCCGGGACAAACTAATGAAAAACTGTTTTTT. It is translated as CASSQDPPGQTNEKLFF.

The CDR3 sequence is CASSFGGPDNNSPLHF. For the CDR3, the DNA is TGTGCCAGCAGCTTCGGTGGTCCAGACAATAATTCACCCCTCCACTTT. V usage is TRBV5-4 and J usage is TRBJ1-6; D is undetermined. The V and J ends lost 2 bases and 5 bases respectively, with 14 bases between them. The CDR3 totals 16 residues. The V gene's germline CDR1 is SGHNT and CDR2 YYREEE (reference sequence).

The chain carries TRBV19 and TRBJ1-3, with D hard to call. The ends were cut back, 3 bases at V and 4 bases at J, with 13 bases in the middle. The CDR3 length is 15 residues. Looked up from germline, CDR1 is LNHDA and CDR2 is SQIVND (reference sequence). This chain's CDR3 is CASSIGRGGGNTIYF. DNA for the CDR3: TGTGCCAGTAGTATTGGGCGGGGTGGGGGAAACACCATATATTTT.

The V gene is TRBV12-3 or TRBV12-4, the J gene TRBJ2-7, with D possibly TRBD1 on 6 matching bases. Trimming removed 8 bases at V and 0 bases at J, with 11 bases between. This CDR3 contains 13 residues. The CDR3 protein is CASGQGSSYEQYF. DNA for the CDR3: TGTGCCAGCGGCCAGGGGAGCTCCTACGAGCAGTACTTC.

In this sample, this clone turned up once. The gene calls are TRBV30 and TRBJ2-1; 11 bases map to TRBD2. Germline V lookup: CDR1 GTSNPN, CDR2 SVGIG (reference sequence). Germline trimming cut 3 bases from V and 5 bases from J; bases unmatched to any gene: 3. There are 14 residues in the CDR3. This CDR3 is CAWSPSGRNNEQFF. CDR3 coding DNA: TGTGCCTGGAGCCCTAGCGGGAGGAACAATGAGCAGTTCTTC.

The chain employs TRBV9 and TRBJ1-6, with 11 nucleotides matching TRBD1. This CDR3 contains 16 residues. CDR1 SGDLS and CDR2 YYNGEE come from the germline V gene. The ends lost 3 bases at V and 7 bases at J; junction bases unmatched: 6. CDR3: CASSAQDRGRNSPLHF. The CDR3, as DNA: TGTGCCAGCAGCGCCCAGGACAGGGGGCGAAATTCACCCCTCCACTTT.

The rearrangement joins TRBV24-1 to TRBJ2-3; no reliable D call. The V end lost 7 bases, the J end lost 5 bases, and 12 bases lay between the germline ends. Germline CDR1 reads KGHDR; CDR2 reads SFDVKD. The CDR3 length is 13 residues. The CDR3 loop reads CATSTPTEDTQYF. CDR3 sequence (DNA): TGTGCCACCAGCACTCCTACAGAAGATACGCAGTATTTT.

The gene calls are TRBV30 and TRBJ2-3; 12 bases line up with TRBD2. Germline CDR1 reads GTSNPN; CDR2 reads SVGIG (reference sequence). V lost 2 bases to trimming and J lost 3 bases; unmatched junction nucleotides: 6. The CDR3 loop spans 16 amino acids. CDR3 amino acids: CAWSRLAGGATDTQYF. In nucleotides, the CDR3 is TGTGCCTGGAGTCGGCTAGCGGGGGGGGCGACAGATACGCAGTATTTT.

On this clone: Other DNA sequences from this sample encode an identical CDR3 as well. The CDR3 here is CASSLRGYEQYF. CDR3 nucleotide sequence: TGCGCCAGCAGCCTTCGGGGCTACGAGCAGTACTTC. The chain carries TRBV5-1 and TRBJ2-7; perhaps TRBD2 as D (5 bases). The CDR3 has 12 residues. Germline V lookup: CDR1 SGHRS, CDR2 YFSETQ. V gave up 4 bases and J gave up 3 bases, with 8 bases separating them. The full variable domain, with the rest looked up from reference TRBV5-1 and TRBJ2-7, is KAGVTQTPRYLIKTRGQQVTLSCSPISGHRSVSWYQQTPGQGLQFLFEYFSETQRNKGNFPGRFSGRQFSNSRSEMNVSTLELGDSALYLCASSLRGYEQYFGPGTRLTVT.

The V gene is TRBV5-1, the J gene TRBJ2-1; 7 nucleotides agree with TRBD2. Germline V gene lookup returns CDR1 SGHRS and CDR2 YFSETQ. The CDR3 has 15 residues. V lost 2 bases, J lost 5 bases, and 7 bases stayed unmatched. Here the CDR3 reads CASSFKPSGDNEQFF. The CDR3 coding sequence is TGCGCCAGCAGCTTTAAGCCTAGCGGCGACAATGAGCAGTTCTTC.

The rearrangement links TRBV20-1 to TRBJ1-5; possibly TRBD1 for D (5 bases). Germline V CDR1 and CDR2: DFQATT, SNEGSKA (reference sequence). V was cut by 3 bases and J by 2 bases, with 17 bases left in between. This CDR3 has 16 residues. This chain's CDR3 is CSASDGGWSGNQPQHF. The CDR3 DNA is TGCAGTGCTAGTGACGGGGGTTGGTCTGGCAATCAGCCCCAGCATTTT.

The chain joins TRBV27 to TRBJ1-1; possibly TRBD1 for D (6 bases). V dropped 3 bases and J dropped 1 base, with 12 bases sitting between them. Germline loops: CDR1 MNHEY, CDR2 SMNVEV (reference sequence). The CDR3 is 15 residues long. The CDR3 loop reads CASSFGGPGNTEAFF. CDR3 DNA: TGTGCCAGCAGTTTCGGGGGGCCGGGGAACACTGAAGCTTTCTTT.

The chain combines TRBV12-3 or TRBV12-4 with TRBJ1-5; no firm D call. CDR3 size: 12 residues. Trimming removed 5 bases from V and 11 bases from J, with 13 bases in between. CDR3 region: CASSSPGLTQHF. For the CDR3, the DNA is TGTGCCAGCAGTAGCCCCGGGTTGACCCAGCATTTT.

The CDR3 coding sequence is TGTGCCAGCAGCTTAGCTTTGTTAGCGGGGGGCCACAATGAGCAGTTCTTC. This gives the protein CASSLALLAGGHNEQFF. The chain is built from TRBV7-8 and TRBJ2-1; the match to TRBD2 covers 10 bases. The CDR3 has 17 amino acids. The V gene's germline CDR1 is SGHVS and CDR2 FQNEAQ. Losses at the gene ends were 0 bases for V and 5 bases for J; bases not matched to a gene: 7.

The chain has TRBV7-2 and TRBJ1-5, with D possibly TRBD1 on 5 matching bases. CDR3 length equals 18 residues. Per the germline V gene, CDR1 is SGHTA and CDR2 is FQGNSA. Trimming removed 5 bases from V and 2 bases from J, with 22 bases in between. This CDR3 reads CASSPRGGNGLGNQPQHF. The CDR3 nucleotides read TGTGCCAGCAGCCCCCGGGGGGGGAATGGGTTAGGCAATCAGCCCCAGCATTTT. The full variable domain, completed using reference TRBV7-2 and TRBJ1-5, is GAGVSQSPSNKVTEKGKDVELRCDPISGHTALYWYRQSLGQGLEFLIYFQGNSAPDKSGLPSDRFSAERTGGSVSTLTIQRTQQEDSAVYLCASSPRGGNGLGNQPQHFGDGTRLSIL.

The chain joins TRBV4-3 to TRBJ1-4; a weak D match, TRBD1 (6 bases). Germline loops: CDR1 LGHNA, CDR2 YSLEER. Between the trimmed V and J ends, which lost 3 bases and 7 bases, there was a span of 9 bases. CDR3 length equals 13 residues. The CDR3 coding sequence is TGCGCCAGCAGCCAGGGGGCGGGTGAAAAACTGTTTTTT. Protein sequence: CASSQGAGEKLFF.

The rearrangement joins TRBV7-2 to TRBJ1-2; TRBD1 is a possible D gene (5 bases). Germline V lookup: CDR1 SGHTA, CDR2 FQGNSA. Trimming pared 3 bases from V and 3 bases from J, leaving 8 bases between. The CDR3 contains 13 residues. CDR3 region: CASSLARDYGYTF. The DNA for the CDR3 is TGTGCCAGCAGCTTGGCCAGGGACTATGGCTACACCTTC.

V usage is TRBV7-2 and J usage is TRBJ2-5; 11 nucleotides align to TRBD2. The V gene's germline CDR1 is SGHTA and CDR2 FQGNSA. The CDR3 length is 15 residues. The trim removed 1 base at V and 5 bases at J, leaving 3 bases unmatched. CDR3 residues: CASSLVSGGVETQYF. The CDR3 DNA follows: TGTGCCAGCAGCTTAGTTAGCGGGGGGGTGGAGACCCAGTACTTC.

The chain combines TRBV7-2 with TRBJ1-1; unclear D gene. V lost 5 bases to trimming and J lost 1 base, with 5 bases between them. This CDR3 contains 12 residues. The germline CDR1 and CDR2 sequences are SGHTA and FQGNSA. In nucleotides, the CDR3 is TGTGCCAGCAGCGTCGGGAACACTGAAGCTTTCTTT. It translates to CASSVGNTEAFF.

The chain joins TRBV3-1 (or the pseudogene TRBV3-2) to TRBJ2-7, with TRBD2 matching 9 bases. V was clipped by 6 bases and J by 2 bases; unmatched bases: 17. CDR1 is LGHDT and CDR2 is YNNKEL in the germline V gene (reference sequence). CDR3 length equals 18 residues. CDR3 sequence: CASSPDPSGAYATYEQYF. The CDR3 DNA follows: TGTGCCAGCAGTCCTGATCCTAGCGGGGCCTATGCGACCTACGAGCAGTACTTC.

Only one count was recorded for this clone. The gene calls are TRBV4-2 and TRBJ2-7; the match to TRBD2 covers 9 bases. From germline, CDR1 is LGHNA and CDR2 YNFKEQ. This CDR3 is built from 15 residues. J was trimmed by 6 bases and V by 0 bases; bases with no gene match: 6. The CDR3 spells CASSQDLPSGIEQYF. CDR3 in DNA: TGTGCCAGCAGCCAAGATCTCCCTAGCGGGATCGAGCAGTACTTC.

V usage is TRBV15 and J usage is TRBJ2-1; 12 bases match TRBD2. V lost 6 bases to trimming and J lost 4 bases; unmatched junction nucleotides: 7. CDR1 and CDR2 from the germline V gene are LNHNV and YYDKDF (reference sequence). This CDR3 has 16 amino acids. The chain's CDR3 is CATRLAGGPLYNEQFF. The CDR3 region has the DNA TGTGCCACCAGGCTAGCGGGAGGGCCACTATACAATGAGCAGTTCTTC.

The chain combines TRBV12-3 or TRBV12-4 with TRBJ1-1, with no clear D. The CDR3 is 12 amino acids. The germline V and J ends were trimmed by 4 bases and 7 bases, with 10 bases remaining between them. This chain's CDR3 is CASSYSTGEAFF. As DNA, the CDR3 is TGTGCCAGCAGTTACTCGACGGGTGAAGCTTTCTTT.

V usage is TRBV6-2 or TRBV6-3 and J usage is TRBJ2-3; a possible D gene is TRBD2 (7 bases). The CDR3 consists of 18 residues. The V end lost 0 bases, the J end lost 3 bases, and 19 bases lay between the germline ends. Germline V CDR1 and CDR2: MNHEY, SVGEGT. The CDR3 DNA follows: TGTGCCAGCAGTTACTCGCCGGGGGGCGCGTCTGTTACAGATACGCAGTATTTT. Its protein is CASSYSPGGASVTDTQYF.

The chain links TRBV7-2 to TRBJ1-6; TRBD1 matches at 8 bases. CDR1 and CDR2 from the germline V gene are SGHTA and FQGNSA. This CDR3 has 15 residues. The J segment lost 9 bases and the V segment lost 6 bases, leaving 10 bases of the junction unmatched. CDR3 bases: TGTGCCAGCAGTCTTAGACAGGGGCTGAGTTCACCCCTCCACTTT. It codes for CASSLRQGLSSPLHF.

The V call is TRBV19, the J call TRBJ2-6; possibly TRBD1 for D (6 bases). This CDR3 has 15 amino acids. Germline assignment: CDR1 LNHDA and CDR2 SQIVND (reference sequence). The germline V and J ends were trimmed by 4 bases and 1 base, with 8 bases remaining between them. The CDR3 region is CASSKGQSGANVLTF. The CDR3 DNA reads TGTGCCAGTAGTAAAGGACAGTCTGGGGCCAACGTCCTGACTTTC.